The rows below give T cell receptor beta chains drawn from one sample of a study of cytomegalovirus exposure and HLA in healthy donors. Assay used: immunoSEQ multiplex PCR; TCRdb lists only in-frame clones, some missing. Of about 140,000 clones in the sample, approximately 73% were seen once. The sample taken for sequencing was PBMCs. These receptors all stem from a man aged 30-40 years in good health and CMV-seropositive. Each CDR3 is given with its conserved first and last residue. D genes are given only for firm matches. Clone size is given for some rows only: seen once, a few or many times, or a class if the clone is expanded.

TRBJ2-1 - TRBV7-2 - TGTGCCAGCAGCTTAGTCTCGAGCGGATTCTACAATGAGCAGTTCTTC CASSLVSSGFYNEQFF
TRBJ2-7 TRBD2 TRBV9 - TGTGCCAGCAGCGTAGCACCTAGCGGAGTCTACGAGCAGTACTTC CASSVAPSGVYEQYF
TRBJ2-2 - TRBV9 once TGTGCCAGCAGCCCCCGTGAGCGGGACACCGGGGAGCTGTTTTTT CASSPRERDTGELFF
TRBJ2-3 - TRBV7-2 - TGTGCCAGCAGCTTAGAGTCGATCGCGGATACGCAGTATTTT CASSLESIADTQYF
TRBJ2-3 - TRBV6-4 - TGTGCCAGCAGTGACTCGGGACTGAGAGATACGCAGTATTTT CASSDSGLRDTQYF
TRBJ2-7 TRBD2 TRBV15 - TGTGCCACCAGCTCTTCGGGAGGGACCACCTACGAGCAGTACTTC CATSSSGGTTYEQYF
TRBJ2-7 TRBD1 TRBV6-6 once TGTGCCAGCAGCTCATCGACAGGGGGCGACGAGCAGTACTTC CASSSSTGGDEQYF
TRBJ2-3 TRBD1 TRBV28 few TGTGCCAGCACCCCAGGGGGAGCAGATACGCAGTATTTT CASTPGGADTQYF
TRBJ1-2 - TRBV2 - TGTGCCAGCAGTGTTGTATATGGCTACACCTTC CASSVVYGYTF
TRBJ1-2 - TRBV6-5 - TGTGCCAGCAGTTATGAGGCAGACTATGGCTACACCTTC CASSYEADYGYTF
TRBJ2-1 TRBD2 TRBV10-3 - TGTGCCATTCACCCGACTAGCGCGCTTCCGTATGAGCAGTTCTTC CAIHPTSALPYEQFF
TRBJ2-1 - TRBV28 - TGTGCCAGCAGACAGGTTAGCTCCTACAATGAGCAGTTCTTC CASRQVSSYNEQFF
TRBJ2-7 - TRBV28 - TGTGCCAGCAGTTTAGTTGGACAGTACTACGAGCAGTACTTC CASSLVGQYYEQYF
TRBJ2-1 - TRBV11-3 - TGTGCCAGCAGCTTAGCGCCTTACACGGAGCAGTTCTTC CASSLAPYTEQFF
TRBJ1-1 - TRBV11-2 - TGTGCCAGCAGCTTGGGCACGGAATTGAACACTGAAGCTTTCTTT CASSLGTELNTEAFF
TRBJ2-5 - TRBV15 few TGTGCCACCAGCAGAGATTCCAGGGTGGAGACCCAGTACTTC CATSRDSRVETQYF
TRBJ2-1 TRBD2 TRBV7-6 - TGTGCCAGCAGCTTACGACTAGCGCCGTCGGTTGAGCAGTTCTTC CASSLRLAPSVEQFF
TRBJ2-7 TRBD1 TRBV4-1 once TGCGCCAGCAGCCAAGGTGGCGAGACAGGGGTTTACGAGCAGTACTTC CASSQGGETGVYEQYF
TRBJ2-3 TRBD2 TRBV19 - TGTGCCAGTGGGACTAGCGGAACAGATACGCAGTATTTT CASGTSGTDTQYF
TRBJ2-3 TRBD2 TRBV5-1 - TGCGCCAGCAGCTTTGGGCTAGCGGGGGCCCGAGATACGCAGTATTTT CASSFGLAGARDTQYF
TRBJ2-7 TRBD1 TRBV5-4 - TGTGCCAGCAGCGACAAAGGGGCAGGGGGCGAGCAGTACTTC CASSDKGAGGEQYF
TRBJ1-4 TRBD1 TRBV18 once TGTGCCAGCTCAGCCCGACAGGGCATTAATGAAAAACTGTTTTTT CASSARQGINEKLFF
TRBJ2-1 TRBD2 TRBV4-1 - TGCGCCAGCAGCCTAACGACTAGCGGGAGGCTGCCACACTACAATGAGCAGTTCTTC CASSLTTSGRLPHYNEQFF
TRBJ2-1 - TRBV19 - TGTGCCACCAGCCCCACTTTTTCGGGGTATGAGCAGTTCTTC CATSPTFSGYEQFF
TRBJ2-7 TRBD2 TRBV11-2 - TGTGCCAGCAGCTCGGCGGGAGGTAGCAACGAGCAGTACTTC CASSSAGGSNEQYF
TRBJ2-1 TRBD2 TRBV6-1 - TGTGCCAGCAGTGACTTGTGGAGCGGGAGGGGGAATGAGCAGTTCTTC CASSDLWSGRGNEQFF
TRBJ1-6 - TRBV5-1 few TGCGCCAGCAGCTTGAGGTCTAGCTCCTATAATTCACCCCTCCACTTT CASSLRSSSYNSPLHF
TRBJ1-1 - TRBV10-2 - TGCGCCAGCAGTCGAGGGGGGAACACTGAAGCTTTCTTT CASSRGGNTEAFF
TRBJ2-7 TRBD2 TRBV2 - TGTGCCAGCAGTGATGACGGACTAGCGGAAACTTACGAGCAGTACTTC CASSDDGLAETYEQYF
TRBJ2-1 - TRBV10-1 few TGCGCCAGCAGTGAGTGGGGCGGGGAGGAGGACAATGAGCAGTTCTTC CASSEWGGEEDNEQFF
TRBJ1-2 - TRBV9 few TGTGCCAGCAGCGCTTACGGAGTTAAGGCTAACTATGGCTACACCTTC CASSAYGVKANYGYTF
TRBJ2-3 TRBD1 TRBV10-1 few TGCGCCAGCAGTGAGGGGACAGGGAGAACAGATACGCAGTATTTT CASSEGTGRTDTQYF
TRBJ2-7 - TRBV27 - TGTGCCAGCAGTTTATCGGGCACGGGGTACGAGCAGTACTTC CASSLSGTGYEQYF
TRBJ2-1 - TRBV15 - TGTGCCACCAGCGGTTCCAGGGGTAGTTTACGGAACAGTGAGCAGTTCTTC CATSGSRGSLRNSEQFF
TRBJ1-3 - TRBV5-1 - TGCGCCAGCGGCCAGGGGTTTGGAAACACCATATATTTT CASGQGFGNTIYF
TRBJ2-3 - TRBV27 - TGTGCCAGCAGTTCGACTGAAACAGATACGCAGTATTTT CASSSTETDTQYF
TRBJ1-2 - TRBV5-4 few TGTGCCAGCAGATTGAGAGGGGGAAGCGGCTACACCTTC CASRLRGGSGYTF
TRBJ2-1 - TRBV27 - TGTGCCAGCAGTTTAGGCGACTATCGCGGCAATGAGCAGTTCTTC CASSLGDYRGNEQFF
TRBJ2-1 TRBD2 TRBV5-4 - TGTGCCAGCAGCTTTTTAGCGGGGACCTACAATGAGCAGTTCTTC CASSFLAGTYNEQFF
TRBJ2-2 TRBD2 TRBV10-3 - TGTGCCATCAGAATCCCCGCGCGGGAGGGGACCGGGGAGCTGTTTTTT CAIRIPAREGTGELFF
TRBJ1-1 - TRBV6-5 few TGTGCCAGCAGTTATCAGGCTACCACTGAAGCTTTCTTT CASSYQATTEAFF